The clone carrying this TCR beta chain occurred a few times. Its target is not known. The CDR3 totals 17 residues. J gave up 6 bases and V 6 bases, and 14 bases lay outside the gene matches. The germline V gene encodes CDR1 DFQATT and CDR2 SNEGSKA (reference sequence). The entry originates in a study of early T cells in non-severe SARS-CoV-2 infection. For the study at large: The study sequenced bulk RNA from unsorted whole blood, with chains unpaired.

Individually, cDNA molecules had unique molecular identifiers attached to them. TCRdb called the 5' RACE reads again in MiXCR, with one record for every CDR3 protein. The repertoire holds more than 85,000 distinct CDR3 sequences, with approximately 14% as singletons. Broader study findings: Matches to VDJdb favored anti-spike CD8 responses and missed private and CD4 specificities.

This receptor was taken from an adult who was a healthcare worker with PCR-confirmed SARS-CoV-2 infection or an uninfected control (not recorded which). Sequencing used whole blood. V gene TRBV20-1 combines with J gene TRBJ2-7, with 16 positions matching TRBD2. The CDR3 loop is CSATGLAGGPLSLEQYF. CDR3 coding DNA: TGCAGTGCAACGGGACTAGCGGGAGGGCCTCTATCCCTCGAGCAGTACTTC.